The rows below give T cell receptor beta chains drawn from one sample of a study of T-cell memory formation after mild COVID-19. TCRdb itself ran the 5' RACE reads through MiXCR, one entry per CDR3 protein. The sample holds hundreds of thousands of distinct CDR3 sequences, around 13% seen once. The source material was PBMCs or a T cell subset sorted from them (not recorded which). The receptor set was obtained from a young man who had mild COVID-19 (a few samples of this study predate the infection). Cell type and time point are not known. CDR3s include the opening cysteine and the closing phenylalanine or tryptophan. A D gene is named only where the DNA matches it firmly. Clone size is given for some rows only: seen once, a few or many times, or a class if the clone is expanded.

TGTGCCAGCAGCCTCCGCAGCGGGGGGACAGATACGCAGTATTTT	CASSLRSGGTDTQYF	TRBJ2-3	TRBD2	TRBV3-1	few
TGTGCCGAATCGGGGATGTCTGGAAACACCATATATTTT	CAESGMSGNTIYF	TRBJ1-3	NA	TRBV12-3/TRBV12-4	few
TGTGCCAGCAGTTACACCCTGCATGAGCAGTTCTTC	CASSYTLHEQFF	TRBJ2-1	NA	TRBV6-2/TRBV6-3	NA
TGTGCCAGCAGCTTCGGGACAGGTGCCCAGTACTTC	CASSFGTGAQYF	TRBJ2-5	TRBD1	TRBV5-4	NA
TGTGCCAGCGGAAGGGAAACCACCGGGGAGCTGTTTTTT	CASGRETTGELFF	TRBJ2-2	NA	TRBV2	NA
TGTGCCAGCAGTTACTCGACTGGGGGGAGCAATGAGCAGTTCTTC	CASSYSTGGSNEQFF	TRBJ2-1	NA	TRBV6-5	few
TGTGCCAGCTCACCGGACAAAGATTATGGCTACACCTTC	CASSPDKDYGYTF	TRBJ1-2	NA	TRBV18	few
TGTGCCAGCAGTTGGGACAGGGGGGAAAACAATGAGCAGTTCTTC	CASSWDRGENNEQFF	TRBJ2-1	TRBD1	TRBV6-5	NA
TGTGCTAGCAGCTTAGATGGCGGGGTGAATTCACCCCTCCACTTT	CASSLDGGVNSPLHF	TRBJ1-6	NA	TRBV7-7	NA
TGTGCCAGCAGCTCCCCCCTGGGGGGACAGGGTGGGGAGACCCAGTACTTC	CASSSPLGGQGGETQYF	TRBJ2-5	TRBD1	TRBV28	NA
TGTGCCAGCTCAACTAGCTCCGGGATCTCAACCGGGGAGCTGTTTTTT	CASSTSSGISTGELFF	TRBJ2-2	NA	TRBV18	many
TGTGCCAGCAGCTTATACGGGGGCAGGGGGGCGAGCGTGGAGACCCAGTACTTC	CASSLYGGRGASVETQYF	TRBJ2-5	NA	TRBV7-6	many
TGCGCCAGCAGCCCTACCCCGACAGGCCGCCTGGACACCATATATTTT	CASSPTPTGRLDTIYF	TRBJ1-3	NA	TRBV4-1	few
TGTGCCAGCAGCCCGGGGCTAGTTAGTTCCCGCTCCTACAATGAGCAGTTCTTC	CASSPGLVSSRSYNEQFF	TRBJ2-1	NA	TRBV9	NA
TGTGCCAGCAGTTACTATGACGGGGGGGGAAATGAGCAGTTCTTC	CASSYYDGGGNEQFF	TRBJ2-1	TRBD2	TRBV6-2/TRBV6-3	few
TGTGCCACCAGTGACCGGGGCGGGGGAGGAACTGAAGCTTTCTTT	CATSDRGGGGTEAFF	TRBJ1-1	NA	TRBV24-1	NA
TGTGCCAGTAGTCCGGCGTGGGGGGCGACTAATGAAAAACTGTTTTTT	CASSPAWGATNEKLFF	TRBJ1-4	NA	TRBV19	many
TGTGCCAGCAGCGTAGGATCGCTAGCGGGGCAAGAGACCCAGTACTTC	CASSVGSLAGQETQYF	TRBJ2-5	TRBD2	TRBV9	NA
TGTGCCAGCAGCTTAGGGATCGGGGGAAGTCTAGGTGGAAACACCATATATTTT	CASSLGIGGSLGGNTIYF	TRBJ1-3	NA	TRBV7-2	NA
TGCAGTGCGCTCCTGGAGGGGGCATCTGGCTACACCTTC	CSALLEGASGYTF	TRBJ1-2	TRBD1	TRBV20-1	few
TGCGCCAGCAGCTTGGCCGGGAGTGAGCAGTTCTTC	CASSLAGSEQFF	TRBJ2-1	NA	TRBV5-1	few
TGCGCCAGCAGCCAGGGGCGGAGCACTGAAGCTTTCTTT	CASSQGRSTEAFF	TRBJ1-1	NA	TRBV4-1	NA
TGCAGTGCTAGAGACCCAGACAGACCGAACACTGAAGCTTTCTTT	CSARDPDRPNTEAFF	TRBJ1-1	NA	TRBV20-1	NA
TGTGCCAGCAGGGTCTACAATGAGCAGTTCTTC	CASRVYNEQFF	TRBJ2-1	NA	TRBV2	NA
TGTGCCAGTACAGGGACGTATAGCAATCAGCCCCAGCATTTT	CASTGTYSNQPQHF	TRBJ1-5	NA	TRBV6-6	NA
TGTGCCACCGGGGAGTTCGGTGGCGAAAAACTGTTTTTT	CATGEFGGEKLFF	TRBJ1-4	NA	TRBV11-2	few
TGCGCCAGCAGCCACCGGACAGGGCAAGAGACCCAGTACTTC	CASSHRTGQETQYF	TRBJ2-5	TRBD1	TRBV4-1	NA
TGTGCCAGCAGCCGGGATGGGGCCTATAATTCACCCCTCCACTTT	CASSRDGAYNSPLHF	TRBJ1-6	NA	TRBV5-8	few
TGCGCCAGCAGCTTACAGGGGAACTACGAGCAGTACTTC	CASSLQGNYEQYF	TRBJ2-7	TRBD1	TRBV5-1	many
TGTGCCAGCAGCGAGAGGGTTTCCGGGGAGCTGTTTTTT	CASSERVSGELFF	TRBJ2-2	NA	TRBV11-2	NA
TGTGCCAGCAGCGAGGGACAGACCTTCTCTGGAAACACCATATATTTT	CASSEGQTFSGNTIYF	TRBJ1-3	TRBD1	TRBV7-2	NA
TGTGCCAGCAGTCTTCAGGGCTACGAGCAGTACTTC	CASSLQGYEQYF	TRBJ2-7	NA	TRBV12-3/TRBV12-4	many
TGTGCCACCAGCAGAGACCGGGGTAGCTACGAGCAGTACTTC	CATSRDRGSYEQYF	TRBJ2-7	NA	TRBV15	NA
TGCAGTGCTAGGCCTCAAAGGGGGAATCAGCCCCAGCATTTT	CSARPQRGNQPQHF	TRBJ1-5	NA	TRBV20-1	NA
TGTGCCAGCAGCTCCACCCGATTCGACAATAGGAATGGCTACACCTTC	CASSSTRFDNRNGYTF	TRBJ1-2	NA	TRBV7-9	NA
TGTGCCAGCAGTGAAAGGGGACCCGGGGAGCTGTTTTTT	CASSERGPGELFF	TRBJ2-2	NA	TRBV2	few
TGTGCCAGCAGAGAACACGGCGGGAATGAAAAACTGTTTTTT	CASREHGGNEKLFF	TRBJ1-4	NA	TRBV6-2/TRBV6-3	NA
TGCGCCAGCAGCCACCCACAGGGTGGTGAGCAGTTCTTC	CASSHPQGGEQFF	TRBJ2-1	NA	TRBV4-3	NA
TGTGCCAGCAGCGCCGACAGTGTGGGGAACACTGAAGCTTTCTTT	CASSADSVGNTEAFF	TRBJ1-1	NA	TRBV7-3	many
TGCGCCAGCAGCCATAGCGGGGGGGGCTCGAACACCGGGGAGCTGTTTTTT	CASSHSGGGSNTGELFF	TRBJ2-2	TRBD2	TRBV5-1	few
TGCAGTGCTAGACCAACGTATAATTCACCCCTCCACTTT	CSARPTYNSPLHF	TRBJ1-6	NA	TRBV20-1	NA
TGTGCCAGCAGCCCGGCCGGGGCAGCTTCCTCTGGAAACACCATATATTTT	CASSPAGAASSGNTIYF	TRBJ1-3	NA	TRBV7-2	NA
TGCGCCAGCAGCCAAGGGACCGGGGGGATGAACACTGAAGCTTTCTTT	CASSQGTGGMNTEAFF	TRBJ1-1	NA	TRBV4-1	few